Below, one TCR beta chain is given with its context. This CDR3 comprises 15 residues. V shed 1 base and J 6 bases; nucleotides not matched to a gene: 4. Germline-derived CDR1 and CDR2 are SGDLS and YYNGEE. The sample comes from a study of cytomegalovirus exposure and HLA in healthy donors. This table comes from immunoSEQ multiplex PCR, and its TCRdb copy is limited to in-frame clones, with some not included. The table shows roughly 120,000 clones, with about 90% occurring only once. The origin of this receptor is a man aged 30 to 39 in good health and CMV-seronegative. Material: PBMCs. This chain links TRBV9 with TRBJ2-3; 11 bases are a match to TRBD2. CDR3 nucleotide sequence: TGTGCCAGCAGCGTAACTAGCGGGGGTCCCGATACGCAGTATTTT. Amino acids: CASSVTSGGPDTQYF.